This T cell receptor beta chain was recorded in a study of CD8+CD57+ T cells in acquired aplastic anemia. Study-wide context: Sorted CD4+ and CD8+ cells yielded DNA averaging around 3.2 ug. Study results and limitations: Patients and controls shared fewer than 30 CD8+ CDR3 sequences.

CDR1 and CDR2 from the germline V gene are SGHRS and YFSETQ. The length of the CDR3 is 13 residues. Trimming took 5 bases from V and 4 from J; bases not matched to a gene: 2. TCR beta VDJ and CDR3 profiling used genomic DNA as template. TCRdb itself ran the reads through MiXCR, one entry per CDR3 protein. The repertoire includes about 210,000 distinct CDR3 sequences, roughly 33% of them detected once, and more than 0.95% sits in the top ten. This clonotype has ten or more counts. Its cognate antigen is unknown. This sequence originates from a human donor in good health, serving as a control. The material sequenced was sorted CD4+, CD8+, or CD8+CD57+ T cells (not recorded which) from PBMCs. The chain recombines TRBV5-1 with TRBJ2-2; 7 bases are shared with TRBD1. This CDR3 reads CASRTGSTGELFF. The CDR3 DNA reads as TGCGCCAGCAGGACAGGGAGCACCGGGGAGCTGTTTTTT.